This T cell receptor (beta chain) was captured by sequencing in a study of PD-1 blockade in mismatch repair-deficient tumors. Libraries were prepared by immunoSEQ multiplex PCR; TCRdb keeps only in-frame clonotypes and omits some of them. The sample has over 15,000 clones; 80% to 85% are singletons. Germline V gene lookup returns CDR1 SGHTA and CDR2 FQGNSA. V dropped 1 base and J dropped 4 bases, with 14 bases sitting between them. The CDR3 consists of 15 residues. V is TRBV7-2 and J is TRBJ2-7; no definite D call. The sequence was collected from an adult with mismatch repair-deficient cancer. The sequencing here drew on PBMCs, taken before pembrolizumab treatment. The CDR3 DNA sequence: TGTGCCAGCAGCTTAGTGGCCCAGGCAAGTTACGAGCAGTACTTC. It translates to CASSLVAQASYEQYF.